The clone carrying this T cell receptor (beta chain) was counted a single time. The antigen remains unidentified. This blood was taken when hyperthyroidism was first diagnosed, before any ophthalmopathy symptoms existed. The data belong to a study of T cells in Graves' hyperthyroidism and ophthalmopathy. General observations from the study: Most thyroid clonotypes expanded above 0.001 were also detected in blood.

The source material, RNA transcripts, was used to amplify TCR beta CDR3 regions. During a first-round RT-PCR of the TCR CDR3, the HTBI primer set was used. Via MiXCR, TCRdb re-called the multiplex PCR reads, giving one row per CDR3 protein. The table lists around 700,000 distinct CDR3 sequences, about 17% of them singletons. The sequenced sample was blood. This sequence was found in a woman aged 45-60 years with Graves' hyperthyroidism that later progressed to Graves' ophthalmopathy.

DNA for the CDR3: TGTGCCAGCAGCCAAGAGACAGGGGGCGTCTCCCCCACGGGGGAGCTGTTTTTT. Its protein is CASSQETGGVSPTGELFF. The J gene is TRBJ2-2, the V gene TRBV3-1, with 10 nucleotides matching TRBD1. Trimming at V came to 0 bases and at J to 8 bases, leaving 12 bases not matched to a gene. Germline V gene sequence: CDR1 LGHDT, CDR2 YNNKEL (reference sequence). The CDR3 consists of 18 residues.